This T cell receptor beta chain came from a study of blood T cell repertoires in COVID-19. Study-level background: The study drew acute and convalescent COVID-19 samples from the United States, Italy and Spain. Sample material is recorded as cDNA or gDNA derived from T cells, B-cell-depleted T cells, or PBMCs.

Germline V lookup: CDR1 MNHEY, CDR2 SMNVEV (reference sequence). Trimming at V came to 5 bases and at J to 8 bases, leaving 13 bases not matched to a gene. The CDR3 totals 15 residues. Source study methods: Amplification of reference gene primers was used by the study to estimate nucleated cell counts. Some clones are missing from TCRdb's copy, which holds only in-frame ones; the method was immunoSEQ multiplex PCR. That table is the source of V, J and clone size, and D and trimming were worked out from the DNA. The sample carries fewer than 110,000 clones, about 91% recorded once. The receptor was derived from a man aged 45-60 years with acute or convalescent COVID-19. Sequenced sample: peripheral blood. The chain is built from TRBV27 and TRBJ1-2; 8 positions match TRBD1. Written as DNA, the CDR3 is TGTGCCAGCAGTCCTTCCCTGACAGGGGTGAGGGGCTACACCTTC. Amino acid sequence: CASSPSLTGVRGYTF.